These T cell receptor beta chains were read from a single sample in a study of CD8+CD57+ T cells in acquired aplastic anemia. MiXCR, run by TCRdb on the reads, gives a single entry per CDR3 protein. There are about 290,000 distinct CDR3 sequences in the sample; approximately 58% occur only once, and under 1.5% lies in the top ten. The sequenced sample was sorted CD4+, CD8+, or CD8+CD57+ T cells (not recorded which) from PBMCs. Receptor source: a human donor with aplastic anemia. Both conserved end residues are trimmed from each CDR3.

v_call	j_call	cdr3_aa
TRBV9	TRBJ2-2	ASSSGLAGSTGELF
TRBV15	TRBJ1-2	ATSSLPGVGYT
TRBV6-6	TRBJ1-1	ASRPLPNTEAF
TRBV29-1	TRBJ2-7	SVKGRGQKNVYEQY
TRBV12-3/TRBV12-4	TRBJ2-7	ASTLQGLGEQY
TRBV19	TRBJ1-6	ASSMVNSPLH
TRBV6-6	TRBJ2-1	ASSYGAGKVEQF
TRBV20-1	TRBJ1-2	SALDSLNYGYT
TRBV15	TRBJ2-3	ATSNRQGADTQY
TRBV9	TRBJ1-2	ASSVDSGGLYGYT